The 30 T cell receptor beta chains below all came from one sample that was sequenced in a study of blood T cell repertoires in COVID-19. Only in-frame clones appear in the TCRdb table, and some are missing; sequencing was by immunoSEQ multiplex PCR. The table includes roughly 140,000 clones, approximately 92% detected once. Sequences were obtained from peripheral blood. The origin of the receptors is a woman in her thirties or forties with acute or convalescent COVID-19.

The V and J genes are TRBV24-1 and TRBJ2-6; 7 nucleotides line up with TRBD1. CDR3 size: 16 residues. The J segment lost 2 bases and the V segment lost 5 bases, leaving 5 bases of the junction unmatched. Germline V gene sequence: CDR1 KGHDR, CDR2 SFDVKD. The DNA of the CDR3 is TGTGCCACCAGTGGCGACGACAGGGCTGGGGCCAACGTCCTGACTTTC. Translated, it gives CATSGDDRAGANVLTF.

This chain joins TRBV19 and TRBJ1-4, with D maybe TRBD1 (5 bases). V was clipped by 7 bases and J by 0 bases, with 12 bases between them. The CDR3 covers 15 residues. CDR1 is LNHDA and CDR2 is SQIVND in the germline V gene (reference sequence). The CDR3 here is CASTEKGATNEKLFF. CDR3 DNA: TGTGCCAGTACCGAGAAAGGGGCAACTAATGAAAAACTGTTTTTT. The full variable domain, in which reference TRBV19 and TRBJ1-4 provide the parts outside the CDR3, is DGGITQSPKYLFRKEGQNVTLSCEQNLNHDAMYWYRQDPGQGLRLIYYSQIVNDFQKGDIAEGYSVSREKKESFPLTVTSAQKNPTAFYLCASTEKGATNEKLFFGSGTQLSVL.

The chain has TRBV28 and TRBJ2-3; 7 bases match TRBD2. The CDR3 totals 16 residues. The trim removed 4 bases at V and 1 base at J, leaving 8 bases unmatched. Germline loops: CDR1 MDHEN, CDR2 SYDVKM. This CDR3 reads CASSSMSGAGTDTQYF. The CDR3, as DNA: TGTGCCAGCAGTTCCATGAGCGGGGCCGGCACAGATACGCAGTATTTT.

This rearrangement joins TRBV27 to TRBJ2-5; the D gene is possibly TRBD1 (6 bases). The CDR3 runs 14 residues. Trimming shortened V by 6 bases and J by 6 bases, and 17 bases separated the two germline ends. CDR1 is MNHEY and CDR2 is SMNVEV in the germline V gene (reference sequence). This CDR3 reads CASRGGQSVKTQYF. The CDR3 DNA sequence: TGTGCCAGCAGGGGCGGACAGAGCGTAAAGACCCAGTACTTC.

This rearrangement joins TRBV5-6 to TRBJ1-1; D call uncertain. This CDR3 has 14 residues. Per germline, CDR1 SGHDT and CDR2 YYEEEE. With 2 bases removed from V and 1 base from J, the gap between germline ends came to 9 bases. The CDR3 DNA reads as TGTGCCAGCAGCTTTTTGAGGCAGAACACTGAAGCTTTCTTT. Translated, it gives CASSFLRQNTEAFF.

The chain couples TRBV4-1 to TRBJ2-7, with a tentative D call TRBD1 (5 bases). The V gene lost 2 bases and the J gene lost 3 bases, with 17 bases spanning the gap. The germline V gene encodes CDR1 MGHRA and CDR2 YSYEKL. This CDR3 contains 16 residues. The CDR3 sequence is CASSQILDSNIYEQYF. As DNA, the CDR3 is TGCGCCAGCAGCCAAATCCTAGACAGCAATATCTACGAGCAGTACTTC.

The CDR3 sequence is CASSVASRGRNSEAFF. In DNA form, the CDR3 reads TGTGCCAGCAGCGTAGCTAGCAGGGGGCGCAACTCGGAAGCTTTCTTT. The chain employs TRBV9 and TRBJ1-1; 8 bases line up with TRBD1. Germline CDR1 reads SGDLS; CDR2 reads YYNGEE. The CDR3 loop spans 16 amino acids. V lost 0 bases to trimming and J lost 8 bases; unmatched junction nucleotides: 12.

V gene TRBV20-1 combines with J gene TRBJ1-3, with TRBD1 as a possible D gene (5 bases). CDR1 and CDR2 (germline): DFQATT, SNEGSKA (reference sequence). Trimming took 7 bases from V and 4 from J, leaving 8 bases between them. This CDR3 region has 11 residues. CDR3 coding DNA: TGCAGTGGGGGGGGAGGAAACACCATATATTTT. Its protein product is CSGGGGNTIYF.

The chain links TRBV6-4 to TRBJ2-1; 7 positions match TRBD1. J gave up 4 bases and V 5 bases, and 11 bases lay outside the gene matches. Germline-derived CDR1 and CDR2 are MRHNA and SNTAGT. The CDR3 extends over 16 amino acids. The CDR3: CASSQRAGTVYNEQFF. CDR3 DNA sequence: TGTGCCAGCAGTCAAAGAGCCGGGACAGTTTACAATGAGCAGTTCTTC.

The chain joins TRBV9 to TRBJ2-1; 16 bases are a match to TRBD2. CDR1 and CDR2 from the germline V gene are SGDLS and YYNGEE. The V gene end was trimmed by 3 bases and the J gene end by 2 bases; junction bases not matched to a gene: 8. The CDR3 has 19 amino acids. The chain's CDR3 is CASSAAGTSGRAPYNEQFF. CDR3 sequence (DNA): TGTGCCAGCAGCGCAGCCGGGACTAGCGGGAGGGCCCCCTACAATGAGCAGTTCTTC. The full variable domain, rest sourced from reference TRBV9 and TRBJ2-1, is DSGVTQTPKHLITATGQRVTLRCSPRSGDLSVYWYQQSLDQGLQFLIQYYNGEERAKGNILERFSAQQFPDLHSELNLSSLELGDSALYFCASSAAGTSGRAPYNEQFFGPGTRLTVL.

The chain carries TRBV29-1 and TRBJ2-1, with D unresolved. The CDR3 sequence is 15 residues long. V gave up 3 bases and J gave up 6 bases, with 18 bases separating them. Germline CDR1 is SQVTM and CDR2 is ANQGSEA. This CDR3 is CSVDQAPVDSNEQFF. CDR3 sequence (DNA): TGCAGCGTTGATCAGGCGCCCGTAGATTCCAATGAGCAGTTCTTC.

V and J are TRBV10-1 and TRBJ2-7, with D hard to call. CDR1 is WNHNN, CDR2 SYGVQD, per germline (reference sequence). Trimming shortened V by 5 bases and J by 0 bases, and 5 bases separated the two germline ends. The CDR3 has 12 amino acids. The CDR3 protein is CASSTSSYEQYF. As DNA, the CDR3 is TGCGCCAGCAGTACATCCTCCTACGAGCAGTACTTC.

The chain joins TRBV12-3 or TRBV12-4 to TRBJ2-7; 7 bases align to TRBD2. This CDR3 contains 13 residues. V dropped 7 bases and J dropped 6; count of bases not matched to a gene: 9. In DNA form, the CDR3 reads TGTGCCAGCAATGGACTAGATTCTTTCGAGCAGTACTTC. Its translation: CASNGLDSFEQYF.

The V call is TRBV13, the J call TRBJ2-7, with 10 bases fitting TRBD1. The CDR3 has 16 amino acids. The V gene's germline CDR1 is PRHDT and CDR2 FYEKMQ (reference sequence). Germline trimming cut 5 bases from V and 6 bases from J; bases unmatched to any gene: 13. For the CDR3, the DNA is TGTGCCAGCAGCGACACCCATCGACAGGGGGCAATCGAGCAGTACTTC. As protein: CASSDTHRQGAIEQYF.

This rearrangement joins TRBV6-5 to TRBJ1-3; 9 bases are shared with TRBD1. CDR3 length: 12 residues. In germline, CDR1 is MNHEY, CDR2 SVGAGI. The V segment lost 6 bases and the J segment 8 bases; nucleotides outside the gene matches: 2. The CDR3 DNA reads TGTGCCAGCAGAGGACAGGGGTACACCATATATTTT. Amino acid sequence: CASRGQGYTIYF.

This rearrangement joins TRBV2 to TRBJ2-2, with 8 bases lining up with TRBD1. Trimming at V came to 8 bases and at J to 8 bases, leaving 10 bases not matched to a gene. Germline V gives CDR1 SNHLY, CDR2 FYNNEI. The CDR3 covers 14 residues. The CDR3 reads CASFETGAGGELFF. In DNA form, the CDR3 reads TGTGCCAGCTTTGAGACAGGGGCCGGGGGGGAGCTGTTTTTT.

This chain links TRBV7-8 with TRBJ2-3; TRBD2 agrees at 7 bases. The trim removed 2 bases at V and 1 base at J, leaving 6 bases unmatched. CDR1 is SGHVS, CDR2 FQNEAQ, per germline. The CDR3 spans 16 residues. This CDR3 reads CASSLMGGPGTDTQYF. In DNA form, the CDR3 reads TGTGCCAGCAGCTTAATGGGAGGGCCGGGCACAGATACGCAGTATTTT.

V gene TRBV2 combines with J gene TRBJ2-5, with D perhaps matching TRBD2 (5 bases). From germline, CDR1 is SNHLY and CDR2 FYNNEI. V lost 11 bases and J 0 bases, leaving 10 bases between the germline ends. CDR3 size: 12 residues. Written as DNA, the CDR3 is TGTGCCTCCCGGCGGGACCAAGAGACCCAGTACTTC. This gives the protein CASRRDQETQYF. The whole variable domain, remainder taken from reference TRBV2 and TRBJ2-5, is EPEVTQTPSHQVTQMGQEVILRCVPISNHLYFYWYRQILGQKVEFLVSFYNNEISEKSEIFDDQFSVERPDGSNFTLKIRSTKLEDSAMYFCASRRDQETQYFGPGTRLLVL.

The chain is built from TRBV3-1 (or the pseudogene TRBV3-2) and TRBJ1-2, with 11 bases that match TRBD1. This CDR3 is built from 18 residues. J gave up 4 bases and V 1 base, and 11 bases lay outside the gene matches. Germline CDR1 reads LGHDT; CDR2 reads YNNKEL (reference sequence). DNA of the CDR3: TGTGCCAGCAGCCAAGGTGGCGATCGGGACAGGGGGTTCTATGGCTACACCTTC. Translating it yields CASSQGGDRDRGFYGYTF.

This chain connects TRBV5-1 to TRBJ2-6; maybe TRBD2 (5 bases). This CDR3 is 15 amino acids long. CDR1 is SGHRS and CDR2 is YFSETQ in the germline V gene. V lost 5 bases and J 2 bases, leaving 11 bases between the germline ends. CDR3 DNA: TGCGCCAGCAGATTATGGGGAGCTGGGGCCAACGTCCTGACTTTC. Translation: CASRLWGAGANVLTF.

The gene calls are TRBV4-1 and TRBJ2-7; the match to TRBD1 covers 9 bases. Germline V gene sequence: CDR1 MGHRA, CDR2 YSYEKL. The CDR3 extends over 15 amino acids. The junction had 7 bases not matched to a gene; V was cut back by 4 bases and J by 3 bases. The CDR3 spells CASSPPGQGIYEQYF. The CDR3 DNA reads as TGCGCCAGCAGCCCGCCGGGACAGGGCATCTACGAGCAGTACTTC.

The chain is built from TRBV30 and TRBJ2-3; D might be TRBD1 (5 bases). The CDR3 runs to 14 residues. Germline lookup yields CDR1 GTSNPN and CDR2 SVGIG (reference sequence). The germline V and J ends were trimmed by 3 bases and 2 bases, with 12 bases remaining between them. Here the CDR3 reads CAWSVGPNTDTQYF. In DNA form, the CDR3 reads TGTGCCTGGAGCGTGGGGCCAAACACAGATACGCAGTATTTT. Filled out from reference TRBV30 and TRBJ2-3, the complete variable domain reads SQTIHQWPATLVQPVGSPLSLECTVEGTSNPNLYWYRQAAGRGLQLLFYSVGIGQISSEVPQNLSASRPQDRQFILSSKKLLLSDSGFYLCAWSVGPNTDTQYFGPGTRLTVL.

This rearrangement joins TRBV10-3 to TRBJ2-7, with D possibly being TRBD1 (6 bases). The V gene lost 5 bases and the J gene lost 1 base, with 9 bases spanning the gap. The germline CDR1 and CDR2 sequences are ENHRY and SYGVKD. There are 13 residues in the CDR3. CDR3 in DNA: TGTGCCATCAGTACAGGGAATTCCTACGAGCAGTACTTC. Translated, it gives CAISTGNSYEQYF.

This clone turned up a few times. The chain couples TRBV7-2 to TRBJ2-7; D ambiguous. The CDR3 extends over 13 amino acids. Germline CDR1 is SGHTA and CDR2 is FQGNSA. Trimming took 3 bases from V and 0 from J, leaving 6 bases between them. The CDR3 nucleotides are TGTGCCAGCAGCTTCTCCGGCTCCTACGAGCAGTACTTC. It yields the protein CASSFSGSYEQYF.

The rearrangement uses TRBV19 and TRBJ2-7; no definite D call. CDR3 length: 15 amino acids. Germline lookup yields CDR1 LNHDA and CDR2 SQIVND (reference sequence). V was shortened by 1 base and J by 0 bases, with 10 bases between the two germline ends. The CDR3 DNA reads as TGTGCCAGTAGTATAGGCGCCTTTAGCTCCTACGAGCAGTACTTC. It specifies CASSIGAFSSYEQYF.

This clone was counted a single time. This rearrangement joins TRBV2 to TRBJ2-1; D might be TRBD2 (5 bases). This CDR3 region has 17 residues. V was cut by 8 bases and J by 3 bases, with 23 bases left in between. Per the germline V gene, CDR1 is SNHLY and CDR2 is FYNNEI. The CDR3 loop is CASWDPWLARVYNEQFF. Written as DNA, the CDR3 is TGTGCCAGCTGGGATCCCTGGTTAGCGAGGGTCTACAATGAGCAGTTCTTC.

The DNA of the CDR3 is TGTGCCACCAGTGATTTTCGAGCTTCTGGCTACACCTTC. Translation: CATSDFRASGYTF. This chain links TRBV24-1 with TRBJ1-2; no firm D call. The V gene's germline CDR1 is KGHDR and CDR2 SFDVKD. Deletions cut 1 base from V and 7 bases from J, with 9 bases between. The CDR3 consists of 13 residues.

This clone appeared a few times. The J gene is TRBJ2-4, the V gene TRBV6-6, with 13 bases aligning to TRBD2. The CDR3 extends over 17 amino acids. V shed 5 bases, J shed 7 bases, and the junction held 11 bases outside the gene matches. Germline CDR1 is MNHNY and CDR2 is SVGAGI (reference sequence). Here the CDR3 reads CASSRPIGTSGKNIQYF. CDR3 DNA: TGTGCCAGCAGTCGCCCAATCGGGACTAGCGGGAAGAACATTCAGTACTTC.

The chain recombines TRBV10-2 with TRBJ2-3; D gene ambiguous. V lost 6 bases and J lost 2, with 6 bases in between. The V gene's germline CDR1 is WSHSY and CDR2 SAAADI. CDR3 length: 12 amino acids. CDR3 coding DNA: TGCGCCAGCAGGAGTGACACAGATACGCAGTATTTT. It translates to CASRSDTDTQYF.

The V call is TRBV27, the J call TRBJ1-6; TRBD1 matches 8 bases. V was pared by 7 bases and J by 7 bases, with 12 bases of the junction left unmatched. The CDR3 contains 16 residues. Germline values: CDR1 MNHEY, CDR2 SMNVEV (reference sequence). The CDR3 here is CASTLTGTGGNSPLHF. The CDR3 region has the DNA TGTGCCAGCACCTTAACCGGGACAGGAGGCAATTCACCCCTCCACTTT.